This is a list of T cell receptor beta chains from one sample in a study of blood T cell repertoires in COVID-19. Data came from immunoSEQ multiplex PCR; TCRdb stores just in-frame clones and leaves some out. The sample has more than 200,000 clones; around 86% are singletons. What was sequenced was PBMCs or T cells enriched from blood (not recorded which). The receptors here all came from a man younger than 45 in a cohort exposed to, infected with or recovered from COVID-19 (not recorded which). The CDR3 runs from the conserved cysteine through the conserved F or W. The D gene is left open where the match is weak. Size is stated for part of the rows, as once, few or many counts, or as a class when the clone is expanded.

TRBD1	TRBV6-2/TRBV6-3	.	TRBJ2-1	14	CASSRPGTGDEQFF	TGTGCCAGCAGTCGGCCCGGGACAGGGGATGAGCAGTTCTTC
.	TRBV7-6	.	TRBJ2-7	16	CASSLAPPQASYEQYF	TGTGCCAGCAGCTTGGCACCCCCCCAGGCATCCTACGAGCAGTACTTC
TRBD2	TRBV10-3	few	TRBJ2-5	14	CAILGEGNQETQYF	TGTGCCATACTAGGGGAGGGTAACCAAGAGACCCAGTACTTC
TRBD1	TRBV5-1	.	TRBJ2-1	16	CASSLKAGQGGNEQFF	TGCGCCAGCAGCTTAAAGGCCGGACAGGGAGGCAATGAGCAGTTCTTC
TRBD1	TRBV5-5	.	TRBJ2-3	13	CASSPGTVDTQYF	TGTGCCAGCAGCCCCGGGACAGTCGATACGCAGTATTTT
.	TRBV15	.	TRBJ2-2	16	CATSSRTGVKTGELFF	TGTGCCACCAGCAGCCGAACGGGGGTTAAGACCGGGGAGCTGTTTTTT
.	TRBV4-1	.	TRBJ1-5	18	CASSPNTLADGEDQPQHF	TGCGCCAGCAGCCCCAATACGCTAGCGGACGGAGAAGATCAGCCCCAGCATTTT
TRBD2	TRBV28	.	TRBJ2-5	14	CASQTSGTAETQYF	TGTGCCAGCCAAACTAGCGGGACTGCGGAGACCCAGTACTTC
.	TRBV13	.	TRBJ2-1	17	CASSSLTGWARNNEQFF	TGTGCCAGCAGCTCCCTAACGGGGTGGGCTCGTAACAATGAGCAGTTCTTC
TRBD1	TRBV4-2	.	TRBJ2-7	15	CASSQEQDRGGEQYF	TGTGCCAGCAGCCAAGAGCAGGACAGGGGCGGCGAGCAGTACTTC
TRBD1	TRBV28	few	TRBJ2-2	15	CASSSGTGHTGELFF	TGTGCCAGCAGTTCCGGGACAGGGCACACCGGGGAGCTGTTTTTT
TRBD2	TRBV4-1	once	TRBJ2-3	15	CASTSGLAGSDTQYF	TGCGCCAGCACCTCGGGACTAGCGGGATCAGATACGCAGTATTTT
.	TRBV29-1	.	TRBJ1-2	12	CSVEVGVYGYTF	TGCAGCGTTGAAGTTGGAGTCTATGGCTACACCTTC
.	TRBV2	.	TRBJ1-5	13	CASSDWRNQPQHF	TGTGCCAGCAGTGATTGGCGCAATCAGCCCCAGCATTTT
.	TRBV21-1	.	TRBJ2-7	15	CASSNPAGHSYEQYF	TGTGCCAGCAGCAATCCTGCGGGGCACTCCTACGAGCAGTACTTC
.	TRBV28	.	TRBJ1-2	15	CASGRRGAANYGYTF	TGTGCCAGCGGGCGGCGGGGGGCGGCTAACTATGGCTACACCTTC
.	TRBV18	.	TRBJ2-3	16	CASSPVNRVGTDTQYF	TGTGCCAGCTCACCGGTAAACAGGGTTGGCACAGATACGCAGTATTTT
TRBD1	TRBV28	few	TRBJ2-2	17	CASRKGQGAQKTGELFF	TGTGCCAGCAGAAAAGGACAGGGCGCACAAAAAACCGGGGAGCTGTTTTTT
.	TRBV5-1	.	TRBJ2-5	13	CASSLGGSETQYF	TGCGCCAGCAGCTTGGGAGGGAGTGAGACCCAGTACTTC
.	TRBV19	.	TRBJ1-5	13	CASSIGPNQPQHF	TGTGCCAGTAGTATTGGGCCCAATCAGCCCCAGCATTTT
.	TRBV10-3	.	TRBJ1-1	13	CAIRGLPNTEAFF	TGTGCCATCAGGGGACTTCCGAACACTGAAGCTTTCTTT
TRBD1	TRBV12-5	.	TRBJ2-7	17	CASGFSGTEAFPYEQYF	TGTGCTAGTGGTTTTTCCGGGACAGAGGCTTTTCCCTACGAGCAGTACTTC
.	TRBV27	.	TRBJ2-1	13	CASHWGDANEQFF	TGTGCCAGCCATTGGGGGGATGCGAATGAGCAGTTCTTC
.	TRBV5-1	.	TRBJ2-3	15	CASSSGLPPTDTQYF	TGCGCCAGCAGCTCCGGACTACCCCCCACAGATACGCAGTATTTT
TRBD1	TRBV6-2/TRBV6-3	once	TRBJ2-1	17	CASSYGQAQSSYNEQFF	TGTGCCAGCAGTTACGGACAGGCCCAGAGCTCCTACAATGAGCAGTTCTTC
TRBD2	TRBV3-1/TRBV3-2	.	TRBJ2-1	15	CASSALAGGPLEQFF	TGTGCCAGCAGCGCGTTAGCGGGAGGGCCTCTTGAGCAGTTCTTC
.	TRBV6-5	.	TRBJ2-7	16	CASSLNPEGYSYEQYF	TGTGCCAGCAGTTTAAATCCCGAGGGATATTCCTACGAGCAGTACTTC
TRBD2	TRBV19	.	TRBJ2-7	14	CASSRTSITYEQYF	TGTGCCAGTAGTCGGACTAGTATCACCTACGAGCAGTACTTC